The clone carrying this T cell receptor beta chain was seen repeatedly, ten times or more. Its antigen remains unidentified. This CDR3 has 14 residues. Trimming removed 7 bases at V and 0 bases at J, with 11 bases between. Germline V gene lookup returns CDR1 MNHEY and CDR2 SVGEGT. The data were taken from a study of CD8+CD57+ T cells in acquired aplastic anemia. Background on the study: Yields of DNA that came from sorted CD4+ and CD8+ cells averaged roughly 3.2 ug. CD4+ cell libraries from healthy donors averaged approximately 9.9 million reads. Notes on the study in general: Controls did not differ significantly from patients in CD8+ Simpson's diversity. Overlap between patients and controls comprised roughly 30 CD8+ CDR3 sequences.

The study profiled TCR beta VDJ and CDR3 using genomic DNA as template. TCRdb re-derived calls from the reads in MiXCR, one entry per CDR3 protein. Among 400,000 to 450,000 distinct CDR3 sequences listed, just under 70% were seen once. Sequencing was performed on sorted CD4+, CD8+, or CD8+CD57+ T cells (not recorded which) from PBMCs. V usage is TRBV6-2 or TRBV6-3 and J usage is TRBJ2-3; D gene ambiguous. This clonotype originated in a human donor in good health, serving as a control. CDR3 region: CASNGRPSTDTQYF. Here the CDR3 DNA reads TGTGCCAGCAATGGCAGGCCCAGCACAGATACGCAGTATTTT.